This TCR beta chain is drawn from a study of T cells in Graves' hyperthyroidism and ophthalmopathy. Amplified regions were TCR beta CDR3 sequences from RNA transcripts. A set of HTBI primers served as the primers for a first-round RT-PCR of the TCR CDR3. MiXCR, run by TCRdb on the multiplex PCR reads, gives a single entry per CDR3 protein. In the table there are 450,000 to 600,000 distinct CDR3 sequences, just under 20% of which are singletons. This clonotype was detected ten times or more. PBMCs were sourced from approximately 9 ml fresh peripheral blood. The TCR comes from a middle-aged man with Graves' ophthalmopathy. The specimen sequenced was blood.

The CDR3 is CAWNRQGPTNYGYTF. The CDR3, as DNA: TGTGCCTGGAATCGGCAGGGCCCGACTAACTATGGCTACACCTTC. V is TRBV30 and J is TRBJ1-2, with a possible D match to TRBD1 (5 bases). The CDR3 sequence is 15 residues long. V lost 4 bases and J 0 bases, leaving 15 bases between the germline ends. CDR1 and CDR2 (germline): GTSNPN, SVGIG (reference sequence). Full variable domain (missing parts from reference TRBV30 and TRBJ1-2): SQTIHQWPATLVQPVGSPLSLECTVEGTSNPNLYWYRQAAGRGLQLLFYSVGIGQISSEVPQNLSASRPQDRQFILSSKKLLLSDSGFYLCAWNRQGPTNYGYTFGSGTRLTVV.